The text below deals with one T cell receptor beta chain. In its sample, this clonotype was seen many times. Its antigen is currently not known. Per-nucleotide qualities are absent, and no much larger clonotype sits a single base away. The data derive from a study of CD8+CD57+ T cells in acquired aplastic anemia (dated by TCRdb to between 2017 and 2018). About the full investigation: A mean of approximately 3 ug of DNA, ranging from roughly 0.19 to 27.4 ug, was extracted from sorted CD4+ and CD8+ cells. CD8+CD57+ expansion was defined as a frequency above the mean frequency observed in healthy subjects. Results the study describes overall, beyond this receptor: CD8+ Simpson's diversity did not differ significantly between patients and healthy controls (P=0.060). Twenty-nine CD8+ CDR3 sequences were found to be shared between patients and controls, but these sequences appeared to be highly expressed in patients and within the immunodominant clones of the patients.

The patients picked for sequencing were ones in whom flow cytometry had shown an expansion of CD8+CD57+ cells. Every patient had a diagnosis of severe acquired aplastic anemia based on International Study of Aplastic Anemia and Agranulocytosis and Camitta criteria. No patient had received any therapy when blood was sampled. In this study, sorted CD4+ and CD8+ T cells from the blood of healthy subjects and of severe aplastic anemia patients had their TCR repertoires deep-sequenced. Patients were enrolled in the USA under clinicaltrials.gov protocols 00001620, 01623167, 00001397, 00071045, 00081523 and 00961064. Ficoll-Paque density gradient centrifugation was used to isolate peripheral blood mononuclear cells. Before DNA was extracted, CD4+ and CD8+ T cells were sorted using either FACS or magnetic beads. Genomic DNA served as template for TCR beta VDJ combination and CDR3 sequence profiling. TCR repertoire sequencing was run on an Illumina HiSeq 2000. Concerning the study's data processing: Repertoires were assessed using TRBV/TRBJ rearrangement plots, CDR3 size and DJ length profiles, and Simpson's diversity index. The immunodominant clone was defined as the most abundant DNA sequence in deep sequencing data. CDR3 amino acid sequences were checked for sharing across subjects and were also compared against the VDJdb database and published repertoires. TCRdb reprocessing: public reads trimmed at Q25 with fastp, clones called with MiXCR, in-frame beta chains kept. All rows with the same CDR3 protein become a single entry with the most common DNA and genes. The V and J calls, along with clone size, are taken from TCRdb and not from the paper's own processing. The table for this sample lists about half a million distinct CDR3 sequences; approximately 32% of them were counted only once. The ten most abundant clones make up approximately 0.82% of the sample.

V drops 1 base and J drops 4 bases, leaving 2 bases in between. Including cysteine and phenylalanine, the CDR3 has 12 amino acids. Solely the CDR3 DNA is kept, with 36 bases framed from the first base. CDR1 and CDR2 (MGHDK, SYGVNS) derive from the germline V gene. Sample: sorted CD4+, CD8+, or CD8+CD57+ T cells (not recorded which) from PBMCs. The rearrangement joined TRBV25-1 to TRBJ2-1; no D gene can be assigned with confidence. The TCR sequence derives from a human donor with aplastic anemia. The nucleotides read TGTGCCAGCAGTGAATCGTACAATGAGCAGTTCTTC. It specifies CASSESYNEQFF. Outside the CDR3, residues come from the reference TRBV25-1 and TRBJ2-1 proteins, so the full variable domain is: EADIYQTPRYLVIGTGKKITLECSQTMGHDKMYWYQQDPGMELHLIHYSYGVNSTEKGDLSSESTVSRIRTEHFPLTLESARPSHTSQYLCASSESYNEQFFGPGTRLTVL.